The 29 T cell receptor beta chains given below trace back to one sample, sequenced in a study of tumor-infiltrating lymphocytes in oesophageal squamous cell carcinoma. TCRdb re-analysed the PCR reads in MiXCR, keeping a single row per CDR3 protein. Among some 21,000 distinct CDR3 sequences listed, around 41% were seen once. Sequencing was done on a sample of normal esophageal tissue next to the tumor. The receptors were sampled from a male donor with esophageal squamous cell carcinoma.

The CDR3 sequence: CASSSNPSGRFDNEQFF. The DNA for the CDR3 is TGTGCCAGCAGCTCAAACCCTAGCGGGAGATTTGATAATGAGCAGTTCTTC. The V gene is TRBV7-8, the J gene TRBJ2-7, with 10 bases matching TRBD2. The DNA matches TRBJ2-1 better at its end, which makes the J call doubtful. This CDR3 is 17 amino acids long. In germline, CDR1 is SGHVS, CDR2 FQNEAQ.

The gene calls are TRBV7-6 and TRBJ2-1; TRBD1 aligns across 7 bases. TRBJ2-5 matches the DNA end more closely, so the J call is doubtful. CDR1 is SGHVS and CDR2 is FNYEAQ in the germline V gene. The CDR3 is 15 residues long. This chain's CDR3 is CASSGPGQRTGTQYF. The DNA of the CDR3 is TGTGCCAGCAGCGGCCCGGGACAGCGGACGGGGACCCAGTACTTC.

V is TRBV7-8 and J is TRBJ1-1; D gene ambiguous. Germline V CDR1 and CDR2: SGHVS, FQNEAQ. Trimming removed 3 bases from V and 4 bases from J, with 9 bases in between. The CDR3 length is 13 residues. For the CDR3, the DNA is TGTGCCAGCAGCTTTTTTCCGGTCACTGAAGCTTTCTTT. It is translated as CASSFFPVTEAFF.

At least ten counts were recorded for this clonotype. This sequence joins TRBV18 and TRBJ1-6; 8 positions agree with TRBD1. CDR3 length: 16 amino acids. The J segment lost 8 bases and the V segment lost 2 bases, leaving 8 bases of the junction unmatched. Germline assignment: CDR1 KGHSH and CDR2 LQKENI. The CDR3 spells CASSPIQAGGDSPLHF. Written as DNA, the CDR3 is TGTGCCAGCTCACCAATTCAGGCAGGGGGCGATTCACCCCTCCACTTT.

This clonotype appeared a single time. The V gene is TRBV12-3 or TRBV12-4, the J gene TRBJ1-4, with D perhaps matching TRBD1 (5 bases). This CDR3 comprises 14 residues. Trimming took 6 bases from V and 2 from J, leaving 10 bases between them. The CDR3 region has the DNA TGTGCCAGCAGATCGGGACGTACTAATGAAAAACTGTTTTTT. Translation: CASRSGRTNEKLFF.

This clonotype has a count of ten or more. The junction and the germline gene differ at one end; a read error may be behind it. CDR3 protein: CATSDEQGASYNGQFF. CDR3 DNA: TGTGCCACCAGTGACGAACAGGGGGCCTCCTACAATGGGCAGTTCTTC. The V and J genes are TRBV24-1 and TRBJ2-1; 9 bases match TRBD1. Germline assignment: CDR1 KGHDR and CDR2 SFDVKD. CDR3 length equals 16 residues.

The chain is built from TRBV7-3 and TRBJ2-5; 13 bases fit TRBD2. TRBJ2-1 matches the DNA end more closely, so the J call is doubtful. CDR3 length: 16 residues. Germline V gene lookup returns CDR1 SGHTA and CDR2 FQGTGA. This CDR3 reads CASSYLLAGGLNEQFF. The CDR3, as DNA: TGTGCCAGCAGCTACCTACTAGCGGGGGGGCTCAATGAGCAGTTCTTC.

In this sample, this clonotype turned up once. The CDR3 sequence is CSARGQGRYNEQFF. The CDR3 DNA sequence: TGCAGTGCTAGGGGACAGGGGAGGTACAATGAGCAGTTCTTC. The rearrangement joins TRBV20-1 to TRBJ2-5; 10 bases are shared with TRBD1. The J call may be in error: the DNA end matches TRBJ2-1 better. CDR1 and CDR2 (germline): DFQATT, SNEGSKA (reference sequence). The CDR3 has 14 residues.

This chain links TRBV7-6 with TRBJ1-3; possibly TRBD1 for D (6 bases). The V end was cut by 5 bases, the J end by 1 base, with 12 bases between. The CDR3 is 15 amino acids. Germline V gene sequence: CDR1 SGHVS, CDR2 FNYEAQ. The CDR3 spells CASSAYRESGNTIYF. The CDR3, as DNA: TGTGCCAGCAGCGCCTACAGGGAATCTGGAAACACCATATATTTT.

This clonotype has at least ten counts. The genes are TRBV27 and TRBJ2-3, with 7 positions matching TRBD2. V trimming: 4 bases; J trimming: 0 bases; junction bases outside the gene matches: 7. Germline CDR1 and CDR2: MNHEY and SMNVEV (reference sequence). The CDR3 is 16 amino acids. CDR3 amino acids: CASSYLGAGSTDTQYF. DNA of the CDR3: TGTGCCAGCAGTTATTTGGGAGCGGGAAGCACAGATACGCAGTATTTT.

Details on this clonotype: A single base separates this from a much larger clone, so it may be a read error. This CDR3 reads CATPPGANEQYF. CDR3 coding DNA: TGTGCCACCCCCCCAGGGGCCAATGAGCAGTACTTC. The chain has TRBV24-1 and TRBJ2-5; a possible D gene is TRBD1 (6 bases). Trimming took 9 bases from V and 11 from J, leaving 18 bases between them. The CDR3 is made up of 12 amino acids. Germline V gene data show CDR1 as KGHDR and CDR2 as SFDVKD.

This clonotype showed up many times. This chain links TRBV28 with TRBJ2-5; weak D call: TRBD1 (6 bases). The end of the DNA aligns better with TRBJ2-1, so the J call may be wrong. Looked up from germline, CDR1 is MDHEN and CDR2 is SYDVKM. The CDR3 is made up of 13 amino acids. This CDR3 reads CASSSQGYNEQFF. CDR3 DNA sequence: TGTGCCAGCAGTTCACAGGGTTACAATGAGCAGTTCTTC.

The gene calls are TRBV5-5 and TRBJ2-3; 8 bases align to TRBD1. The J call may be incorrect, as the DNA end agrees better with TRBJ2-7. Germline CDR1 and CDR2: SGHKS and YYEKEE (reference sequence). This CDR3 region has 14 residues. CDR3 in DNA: TGTGCCAGCCGACAGGGACAGGCCCCCTACGAGCAGTACTTC. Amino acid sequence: CASRQGQAPYEQYF.

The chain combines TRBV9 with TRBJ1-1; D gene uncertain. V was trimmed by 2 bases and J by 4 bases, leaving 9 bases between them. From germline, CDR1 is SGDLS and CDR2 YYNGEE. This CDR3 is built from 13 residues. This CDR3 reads CASSVGQSTEAFF. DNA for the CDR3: TGTGCCAGCAGCGTGGGTCAGAGCACTGAAGCTTTCTTT.

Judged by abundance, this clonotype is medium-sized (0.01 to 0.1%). The CDR3 loop is CASSLAASLAGSYEQYF. CDR3 coding DNA: TGTGCCAGCAGCTTAGCGGCGAGTCTAGCGGGGTCTTACGAGCAGTACTTC. This sequence joins TRBV7-9 and TRBJ2-7, with 9 bases identical to TRBD2. The CDR3 runs to 17 residues. V lost 0 bases and J lost 4; bases outside the gene matches: 10. Germline V lookup: CDR1 SEHNR, CDR2 FQNEAQ (reference sequence).

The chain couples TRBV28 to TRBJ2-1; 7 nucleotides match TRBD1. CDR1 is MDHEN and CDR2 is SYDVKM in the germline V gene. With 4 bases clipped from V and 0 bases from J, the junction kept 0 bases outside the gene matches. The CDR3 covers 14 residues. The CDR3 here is CASSWDSSYNEQFF. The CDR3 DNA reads TGTGCCAGCAGTTGGGACAGCTCCTACAATGAGCAGTTCTTC. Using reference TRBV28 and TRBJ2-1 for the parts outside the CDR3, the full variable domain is DVKVTQSSRYLVKRTGEKVFLECVQDMDHENMFWYRQDPGLGLRLIYFSYDVKMKEKGDIPEGYSVSREKKERFSLILESASTNQTSMYLCASSWDSSYNEQFFGPGTRLTVL.

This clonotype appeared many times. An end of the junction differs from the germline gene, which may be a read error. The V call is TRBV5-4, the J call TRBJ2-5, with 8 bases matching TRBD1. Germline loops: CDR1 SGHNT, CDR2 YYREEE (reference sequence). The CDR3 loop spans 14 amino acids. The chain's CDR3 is CASSPGQVQETQYF. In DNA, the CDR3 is TGCGCCAGCAGCCCGGGACAGGTGCAAGAGACCCAGTACTTC.

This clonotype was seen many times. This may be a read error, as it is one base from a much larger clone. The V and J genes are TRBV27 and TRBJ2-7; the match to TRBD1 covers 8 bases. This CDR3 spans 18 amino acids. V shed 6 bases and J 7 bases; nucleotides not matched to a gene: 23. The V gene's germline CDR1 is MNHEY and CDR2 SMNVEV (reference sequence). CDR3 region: CASRTGTGVHPRYNEQYF. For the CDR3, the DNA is TGTGCCAGCAGGACCGGGACAGGAGTCCATCCCCGCTACAATGAGCAGTACTTC.

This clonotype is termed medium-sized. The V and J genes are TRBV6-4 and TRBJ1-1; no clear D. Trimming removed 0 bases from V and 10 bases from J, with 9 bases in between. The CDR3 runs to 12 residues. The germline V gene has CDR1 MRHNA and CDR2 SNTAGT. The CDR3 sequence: CASSDSGQRAFF. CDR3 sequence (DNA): TGTGCCAGCAGTGACTCCGGGCAGAGAGCTTTCTTT.

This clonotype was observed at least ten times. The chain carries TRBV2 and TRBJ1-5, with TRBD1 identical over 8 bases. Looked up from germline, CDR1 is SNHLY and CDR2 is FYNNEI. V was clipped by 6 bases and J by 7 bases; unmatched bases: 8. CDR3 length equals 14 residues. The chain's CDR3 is CASSGQGFDQPQHF. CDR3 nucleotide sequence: TGTGCCAGCAGCGGACAGGGATTTGACCAGCCCCAGCATTTT.

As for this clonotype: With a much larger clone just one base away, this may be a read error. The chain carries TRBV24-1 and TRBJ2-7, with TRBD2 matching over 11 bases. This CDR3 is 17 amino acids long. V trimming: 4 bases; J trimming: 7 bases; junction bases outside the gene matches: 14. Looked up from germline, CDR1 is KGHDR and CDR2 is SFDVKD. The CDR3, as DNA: TGTGCCACCAGTGACCGCGTACTAGCGGGAGTGAACAATGAGCAGTACTTC. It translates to CATSDRVLAGVNNEQYF.

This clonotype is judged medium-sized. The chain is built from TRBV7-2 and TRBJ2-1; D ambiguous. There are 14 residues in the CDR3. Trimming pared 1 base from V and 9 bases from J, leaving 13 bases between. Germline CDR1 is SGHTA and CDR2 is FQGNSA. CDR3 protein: CASSLGTGSVEQFF. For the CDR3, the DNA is TGTGCCAGCAGCTTAGGGACCGGGTCGGTTGAGCAGTTCTTC.

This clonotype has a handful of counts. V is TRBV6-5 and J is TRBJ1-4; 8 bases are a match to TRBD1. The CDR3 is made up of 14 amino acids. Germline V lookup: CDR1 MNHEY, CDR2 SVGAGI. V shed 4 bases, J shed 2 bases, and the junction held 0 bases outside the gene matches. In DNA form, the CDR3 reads TGTGCCAGCAGTTGGACAGGGACTAATGAAAAACTGTTTTTT. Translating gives CASSWTGTNEKLFF.

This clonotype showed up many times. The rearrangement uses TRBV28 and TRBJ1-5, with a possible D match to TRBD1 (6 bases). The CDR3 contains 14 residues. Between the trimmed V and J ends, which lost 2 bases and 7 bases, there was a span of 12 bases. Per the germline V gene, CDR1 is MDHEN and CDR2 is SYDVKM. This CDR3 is CASSLTAGVQPQHF. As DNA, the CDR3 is TGTGCCAGCAGTTTAACCGCAGGGGTGCAGCCCCAGCATTTT.

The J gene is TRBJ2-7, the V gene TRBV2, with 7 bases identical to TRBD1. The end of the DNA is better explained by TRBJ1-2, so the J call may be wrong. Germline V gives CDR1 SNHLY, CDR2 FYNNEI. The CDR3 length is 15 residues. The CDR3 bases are TGTGCCAGCAGCCCCCGACAGGGCGACAACTATGGCTACACCTTC. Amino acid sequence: CASSPRQGDNYGYTF.

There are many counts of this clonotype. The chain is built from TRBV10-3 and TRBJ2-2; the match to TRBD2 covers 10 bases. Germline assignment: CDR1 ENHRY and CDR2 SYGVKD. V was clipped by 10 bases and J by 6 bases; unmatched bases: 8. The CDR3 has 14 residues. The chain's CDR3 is CASIGTSVSGELFF. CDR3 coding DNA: TGTGCCAGCATCGGGACTAGCGTTTCCGGGGAGCTGTTTTTT.

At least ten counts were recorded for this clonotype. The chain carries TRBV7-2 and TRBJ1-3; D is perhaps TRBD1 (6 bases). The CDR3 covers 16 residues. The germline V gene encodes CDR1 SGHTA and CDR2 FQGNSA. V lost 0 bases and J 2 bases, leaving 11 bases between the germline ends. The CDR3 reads CASSLAAAGAGNTIYF. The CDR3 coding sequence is TGTGCCAGCAGCTTAGCCGCGGCAGGGGCTGGAAACACCATATATTTT.

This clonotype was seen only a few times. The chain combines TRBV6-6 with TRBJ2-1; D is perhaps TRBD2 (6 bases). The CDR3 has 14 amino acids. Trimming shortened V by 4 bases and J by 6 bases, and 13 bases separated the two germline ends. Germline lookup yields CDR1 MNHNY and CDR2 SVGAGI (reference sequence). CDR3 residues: CASSFRLATNEQFF. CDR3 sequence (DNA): TGTGCCAGCAGTTTCCGGCTAGCGACCAATGAGCAGTTCTTC.

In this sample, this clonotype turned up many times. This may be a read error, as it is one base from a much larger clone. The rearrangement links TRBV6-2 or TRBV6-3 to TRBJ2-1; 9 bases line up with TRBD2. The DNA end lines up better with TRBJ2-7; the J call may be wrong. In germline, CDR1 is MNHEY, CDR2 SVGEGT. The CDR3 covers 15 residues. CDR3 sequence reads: CASRIPGLADNEQYF. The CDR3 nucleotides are TGTGCCAGCAGAATCCCGGGACTAGCCGACAATGAGCAGTACTTC.